This T cell receptor beta chain was identified in a study of molecular identifiers for immune sequencing clone quantification. Broader study findings: The study found clones above 20 RNA copies held over 97% of effector molecules and under 1% in naive cells.

TCRdb called the PCR reads again in MiXCR, with one record for every CDR3 protein. The data show hundreds of thousands of distinct CDR3 sequences, about a fifth seen once. V was shortened by 4 bases and J by 2 bases, with 9 bases between the two germline ends. This CDR3 has 14 residues. Germline V gene data show CDR1 as MNHEY and CDR2 as SVGAGI. This clonotype has ten or more counts. Antigen specificity is unknown. The chain has TRBV6-5 and TRBJ1-5; D is unresolved. The sequence was collected from a human donor in good health. Some libraries in this study had Jurkat cell RNA spiked in. The sample comprised naive CD8+ T cells from blood, with Jurkat cell RNA spiked in. Subset specified: FACS-sorted CD8+CD4-CCR7+CD45RA+ naive T cells. The CDR3 reads CASSSRHGNQPQHF. The DNA for the CDR3 is TGTGCCAGCAGTTCACGACATGGCAATCAGCCCCAGCATTTT.